This T cell receptor (beta chain) was captured in a study of T cell responses to AZD1222 COVID-19 vaccine. As to this clone: Its antigen is still unknown.

The method was immunoSEQ multiplex PCR; TCRdb's version includes in-frame clones alone and lacks a portion of them. This table has 95,000 to 150,000 clones, 84% appearing once. Study-wide results and caveats: Donor demographics were predominantly white British with a female majority; clonal diversity may be underestimated. After the peak T cell response, and only then, were repertoires sampled. A rise in Spike-specific TCR breadth and depth followed two AZD1222 doses. Unmutated regions of variants are reportedly targeted by nearly half of spike-specific TCRs.

Germline CDR1 and CDR2: MNHEY and SVGAGI. The V gene end was trimmed by 6 bases and the J gene end by 6 bases; junction bases not matched to a gene: 10. The CDR3 runs 14 residues. The sequenced sample was peripheral blood, obtained 28 days after the second AZD1222 dose. This TCR derives from an adult who received the AZD1222 COVID-19 vaccine. The J gene is TRBJ1-2, the V gene TRBV6-5, with TRBD1 identical over 7 bases. The CDR3 region has the DNA TGTGCCAGCAGCAAGGATGAGGGGGCGGATGGCTACACCTTC. Amino acids: CASSKDEGADGYTF.